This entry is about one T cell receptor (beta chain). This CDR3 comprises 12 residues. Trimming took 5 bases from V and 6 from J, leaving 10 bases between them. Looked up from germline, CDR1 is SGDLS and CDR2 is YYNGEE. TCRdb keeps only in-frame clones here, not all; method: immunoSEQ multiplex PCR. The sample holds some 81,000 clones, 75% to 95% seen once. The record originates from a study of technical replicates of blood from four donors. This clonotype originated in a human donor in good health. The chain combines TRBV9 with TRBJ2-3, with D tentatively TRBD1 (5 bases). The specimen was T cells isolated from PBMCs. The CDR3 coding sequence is TGTGCCAGCAGGGACATAGGGGATACGCAGTATTTT. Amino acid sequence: CASRDIGDTQYF.